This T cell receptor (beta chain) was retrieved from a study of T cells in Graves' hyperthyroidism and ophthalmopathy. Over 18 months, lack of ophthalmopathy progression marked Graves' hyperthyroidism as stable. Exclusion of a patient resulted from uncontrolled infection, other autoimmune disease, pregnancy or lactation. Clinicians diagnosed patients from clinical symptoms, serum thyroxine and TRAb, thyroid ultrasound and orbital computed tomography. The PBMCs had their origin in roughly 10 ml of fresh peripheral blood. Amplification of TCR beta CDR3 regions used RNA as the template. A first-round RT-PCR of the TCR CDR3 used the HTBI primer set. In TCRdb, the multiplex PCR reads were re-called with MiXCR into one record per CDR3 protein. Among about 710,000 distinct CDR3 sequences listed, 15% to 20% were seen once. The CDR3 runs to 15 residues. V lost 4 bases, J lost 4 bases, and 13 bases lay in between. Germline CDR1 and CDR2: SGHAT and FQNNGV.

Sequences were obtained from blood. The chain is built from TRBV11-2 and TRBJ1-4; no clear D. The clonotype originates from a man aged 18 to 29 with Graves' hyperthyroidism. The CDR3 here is CASSSRLSGNEKLFF. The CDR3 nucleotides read TGTGCCAGCAGCTCAAGATTGAGTGGTAATGAAAAACTGTTTTTT.